The present T cell receptor (beta chain) was sequenced within a study of cytomegalovirus exposure and HLA in healthy donors. PCR involved 60 Vbeta and 13 Jbeta primers. Sequenced by immunoSEQ multiplex PCR; TCRdb stores in-frame clones only, minus some. The sample shows 270,000 or so clones, about 93% of them seen only once. Germline assignment: CDR1 MDHEN and CDR2 SYDVKM. The CDR3 loop spans 14 amino acids. V shed 8 bases, J shed 9 bases, and the junction held 12 bases outside the gene matches. Sequencing was carried out using PBMCs. This TCR came from a girl under 10 years old in good health and CMV-seronegative. The rearrangement joins TRBV28 to TRBJ2-4; 8 bases align to TRBD1. CDR3 bases: TGTGCCAGCGGACGGCAGGGGGCGATGGGCATTCAGTACTTC. Its translation: CASGRQGAMGIQYF.